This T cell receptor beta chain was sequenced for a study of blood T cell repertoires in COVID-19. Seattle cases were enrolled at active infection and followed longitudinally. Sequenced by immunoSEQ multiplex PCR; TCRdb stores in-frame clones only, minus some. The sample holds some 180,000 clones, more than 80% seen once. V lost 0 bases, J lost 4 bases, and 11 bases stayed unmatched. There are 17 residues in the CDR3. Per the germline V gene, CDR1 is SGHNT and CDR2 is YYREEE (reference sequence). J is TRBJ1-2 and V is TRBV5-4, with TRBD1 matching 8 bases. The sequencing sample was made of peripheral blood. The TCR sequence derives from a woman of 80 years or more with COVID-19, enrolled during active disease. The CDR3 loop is CASSLGGETGVGYGYTF. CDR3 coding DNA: TGTGCCAGCAGCTTGGGCGGGGAGACAGGGGTCGGCTATGGCTACACCTTC.